This T cell receptor (beta chain) appears in the sequencing data of a study of cytomegalovirus exposure and HLA in healthy donors. About the study: An early release of data contained 75 million to 90 million unique TCRs, which came from HLA-typed donors.

The study, taken as a whole, reports: There were 164 TCR beta chains listed as cytomegalovirus-associated. Analyses of presence and absence presupposed an approximately uniform sequencing depth across donors. Later analysis identified several of the most significant clusters that appeared linked to common viral pathogens.

The primer mix had 60 Vbeta and 13 Jbeta primers. TCRdb keeps only in-frame clones here, not all; method: immunoSEQ multiplex PCR. The profile shows 90,000 to 140,000 clones, 78% of them singletons. V shed 7 bases and J shed 4 bases, with 17 bases lying between them. CDR3 size: 14 residues. CDR1 MNHNS and CDR2 SASEGT come from the germline V gene. Only one count was recorded for this clone. Its antigen is currently unknown. Sequenced sample: PBMCs. The chain recombines TRBV6-1 with TRBJ2-7, with D perhaps matching TRBD1 (6 bases). The TCR sequence derives from a male donor in good health and CMV-seronegative. Here the CDR3 reads CASIPGHRSYEQYF. The CDR3 region has the DNA TGTGCCAGCATCCCGGGACACCGGTCGTACGAGCAGTACTTC.